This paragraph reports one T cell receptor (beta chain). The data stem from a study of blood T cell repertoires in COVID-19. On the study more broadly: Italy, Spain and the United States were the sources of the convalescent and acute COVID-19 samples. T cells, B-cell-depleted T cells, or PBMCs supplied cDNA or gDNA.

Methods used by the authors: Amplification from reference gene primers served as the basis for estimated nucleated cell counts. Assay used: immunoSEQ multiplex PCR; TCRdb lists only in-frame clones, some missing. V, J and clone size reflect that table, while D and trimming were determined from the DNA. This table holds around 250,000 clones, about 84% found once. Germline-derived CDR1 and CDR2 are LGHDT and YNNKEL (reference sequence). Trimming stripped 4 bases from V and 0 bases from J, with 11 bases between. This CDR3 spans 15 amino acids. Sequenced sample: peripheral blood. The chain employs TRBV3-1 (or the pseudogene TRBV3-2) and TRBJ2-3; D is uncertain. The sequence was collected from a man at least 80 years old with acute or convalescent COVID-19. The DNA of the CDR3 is TGTGCCAGCAGCCCGCCCGACTTTAGCACAGATACGCAGTATTTT. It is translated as CASSPPDFSTDTQYF.